Given below is one T cell receptor beta chain in context. Compared with germline, one end of the junction differs, possibly owing to a read error. Profiled with immunoSEQ multiplex PCR; TCRdb holds only in-frame clones, not every one. The profile shows 400,000 to 450,000 clones, 90% of them singletons. This specimen comes from a study of control samples from healthy donors and cancer patients. This sequence originates from a man aged 40-49 years with head and neck cancer. The sequenced material came from PBMCs.

CDR3 region: CASSLGQNQPQHF. In nucleotides, the CDR3 is TGTGCTAGCAGCTTAGGTCAAAATCAGCCCCAGCATTTT. V gene TRBV7-7 combines with J gene TRBJ1-5; no firm D call. In germline, CDR1 is SSHAT, CDR2 FNYEAQ (reference sequence). The length of the CDR3 is 13 residues.